The 20 T cell receptor beta chains listed next were all sequenced from one sample in a study of control samples from healthy donors and cancer patients. Sequencing was performed with immunoSEQ multiplex PCR; in TCRdb, only in-frame clones are kept and a portion is missing. Of 120,000 or so clones in the sample, 87% were seen once. Sequenced material: blood. These receptors all stem from a man aged 60 to 69 in good health.

The chain couples TRBV28 to TRBJ1-2, with 8 nucleotides matching TRBD1. Germline V gene sequence: CDR1 MDHEN, CDR2 SYDVKM. CDR3 length: 15 residues. The trim removed 2 bases at V and 8 bases at J, leaving 10 bases unmatched. The DNA for the CDR3 is TGTGCCAGCAGTTTAGTCGAGCGGACAGGGAGCGGCTACACCTTC. Residues: CASSLVERTGSGYTF.

CDR3 loop: CASSLDIRITEQYF. The CDR3 nucleotides read TGCGCCAGCAGCCTGGACATTCGGATAACCGAGCAGTACTTC. J is TRBJ2-7 and V is TRBV5-1; perhaps TRBD1 as D (5 bases). Trimming stripped 4 bases from V and 6 bases from J, with 17 bases between. CDR1 SGHRS and CDR2 YFSETQ come from the germline V gene. The CDR3 has 14 residues.

The V call is TRBV6-2 or TRBV6-3, the J call TRBJ1-4; TRBD1 is a possible D gene (5 bases). The CDR3 contains 16 residues. Trimming removed 0 bases at V and 7 bases at J, with 15 bases between. CDR1 is MNHEY, CDR2 SVGEGT, per germline. CDR3 residues: CASSYSYLDQGEKLFF. In DNA form, the CDR3 reads TGTGCCAGCAGTTACTCTTACTTGGACCAGGGTGAAAAACTGTTTTTT.

This sequence joins TRBV5-1 and TRBJ2-7; perhaps D is TRBD1 or TRBD2 (6 bases each). Germline lookup yields CDR1 SGHRS and CDR2 YFSETQ. Between the trimmed V and J ends, which lost 2 bases and 4 bases, there was a span of 13 bases. The CDR3 covers 14 residues. This CDR3 is CASSFEGGSYEQYF. The CDR3, as DNA: TGCGCCAGCAGCTTCGAAGGGGGGAGTTACGAGCAGTACTTC.

The rearrangement links TRBV7-2 to TRBJ1-2, with a tentative D call TRBD1 (5 bases). Trimming pared 2 bases from V and 6 bases from J, leaving 13 bases between. CDR1 is SGHTA, CDR2 FQGNSA, per germline. The CDR3 loop spans 14 amino acids. The CDR3 DNA reads as TGTGCCAGCAGCTTACAGGGCCCTCTCGATGGCTACACCTTC. Translating it yields CASSLQGPLDGYTF.

CDR3 in amino acids: CASSVGVQEKLFF. In nucleotides, the CDR3 is TGTGCCAGCTCGGTGGGGGTGCAAGAAAAACTGTTTTTT. The chain is built from TRBV19 and TRBJ1-4; perhaps TRBD1 as D (5 bases). The CDR3 spans 13 residues. V lost 9 bases and J 8 bases, leaving 16 bases between the germline ends. Germline loops: CDR1 LNHDA, CDR2 SQIVND (reference sequence).

V usage is TRBV28 and J usage is TRBJ2-2; tentative D call: TRBD2 (5 bases). The CDR3 has 17 amino acids. Germline V gene data show CDR1 as MDHEN and CDR2 as SYDVKM. The germline V and J ends were trimmed by 3 bases and 4 bases, with 18 bases remaining between them. The CDR3: CASSFWTGNLGTGELFF. The CDR3 nucleotides read TGTGCCAGCAGTTTTTGGACCGGGAATTTGGGCACCGGGGAGCTGTTTTTT.

The V call is TRBV7-2, the J call TRBJ2-4; D tentatively fits TRBD1 or TRBD2 (5 bases each). Between the trimmed V and J ends, which lost 5 bases and 3 bases, there was a span of 17 bases. The CDR3 has 16 residues. CDR1 SGHTA and CDR2 FQGNSA come from the germline V gene. CDR3 nucleotide sequence: TGTGCCAGCAGCACCGGGACCGTTGCATACAAAAACATTCAGTACTTC. Amino acids: CASSTGTVAYKNIQYF. Full variable domain (outside the CDR3, taken from reference TRBV7-2 and TRBJ2-4): GAGVSQSPSNKVTEKGKDVELRCDPISGHTALYWYRQSLGQGLEFLIYFQGNSAPDKSGLPSDRFSAERTGGSVSTLTIQRTQQEDSAVYLCASSTGTVAYKNIQYFGAGTRLSVL.

This chain uses TRBV18 with TRBJ2-5; 15 bases align to TRBD2. After removal of 3 bases from V and 4 bases from J, the junction contained 3 bases not matched to a gene. Germline V gives CDR1 KGHSH, CDR2 LQKENI. The CDR3 sequence is 16 residues long. The CDR3 is CASSPPGLAGGETQYF. The CDR3 nucleotides are TGTGCCAGCTCACCTCCGGGACTAGCGGGGGGAGAGACCCAGTACTTC. Combining the CDR3 with reference TRBV18 and TRBJ2-5 gives the whole variable domain NAGVMQNPRHLVRRRGQEARLRCSPMKGHSHVYWYRQLPEEGLKFMVYLQKENIIDESGMPKERFSAEFPKEGPSILRIQQVVRGDSAAYFCASSPPGLAGGETQYFGPGTRLLVL.

This rearrangement joins TRBV11-2 to TRBJ1-1; D is uncertain. V lost 1 base and J 0 bases, leaving 15 bases between the germline ends. This CDR3 has 17 amino acids. Germline values: CDR1 SGHAT, CDR2 FQNNGV. The chain's CDR3 is CASSLARGGKMNTEAFF. CDR3 DNA sequence: TGTGCCAGCAGCTTAGCACGGGGAGGGAAAATGAACACTGAAGCTTTCTTT. Full variable domain (outside the CDR3, taken from reference TRBV11-2 and TRBJ1-1): EAGVAQSPRYKIIEKRQSVAFWCNPISGHATLYWYQQILGQGPKLLIQFQNNGVVDDSQLPKDRFSAERLKGVDSTLKIQPAKLEDSAVYLCASSLARGGKMNTEAFFGQGTRLTVV.

The chain uses TRBV6-5 and TRBJ2-5; D gene uncertain. This CDR3 has 13 amino acids. The V gene lost 7 bases and the J gene lost 1 base, with 10 bases spanning the gap. Germline lookup yields CDR1 MNHEY and CDR2 SVGAGI. The chain's CDR3 is CASNLRAQETQYF. In DNA, the CDR3 is TGTGCCAGCAACCTCCGGGCCCAAGAGACCCAGTACTTC.

The chain employs TRBV6-5 and TRBJ2-2; D is unresolved. V was pared by 0 bases and J by 4 bases, with 12 bases between. CDR3 length: 16 residues. Per the germline V gene, CDR1 is MNHEY and CDR2 is SVGAGI. The CDR3 spells CASSYSRRTSTGELFF. The CDR3 coding sequence is TGTGCCAGCAGTTACTCGAGGCGAACGAGCACCGGGGAGCTGTTTTTT.

The V and J genes are TRBV7-9 and TRBJ1-1; D unclear. CDR3 length: 13 residues. Germline loops: CDR1 SEHNR, CDR2 FQNEAQ (reference sequence). V was pared by 1 base and J by 6 bases, with 9 bases between. CDR3 sequence: CASSLGAASEAFF. The CDR3 region has the DNA TGTGCCAGCAGCTTAGGGGCCGCCTCTGAAGCTTTCTTT.

The chain is built from TRBV3-1 (or the pseudogene TRBV3-2) and TRBJ1-5, with 8 bases fitting TRBD1. The CDR3 contains 15 residues. Germline assignment: CDR1 LGHDT and CDR2 YNNKEL (reference sequence). V was pared by 4 bases and J by 4 bases, with 6 bases of the junction left unmatched. For the CDR3, the DNA is TGTGCCAGCAGCCCGCAGGGGGCTGGGAATCAGCCCCAGCATTTT. Translation gives CASSPQGAGNQPQHF.

V gene TRBV28 combines with J gene TRBJ2-7; 9 nucleotides line up with TRBD1. Germline V lookup: CDR1 MDHEN, CDR2 SYDVKM. This CDR3 region has 16 residues. The trim removed 5 bases at V and 4 bases at J, leaving 12 bases unmatched. CDR3 residues: CASSPIGGTGQYEQYF. CDR3 bases: TGTGCCAGCAGTCCCATCGGGGGGACAGGGCAATACGAGCAGTACTTC.

The table lists this clone with a few counts. The chain has TRBV10-3 and TRBJ1-1; D is perhaps TRBD1 (5 bases). Germline V lookup: CDR1 ENHRY, CDR2 SYGVKD. V lost 8 bases, J lost 6 bases, and 13 bases lay in between. The CDR3 is 12 amino acids. The CDR3 reads CAIRGGLAEAFF. The CDR3 nucleotides read TGTGCCATCCGGGGCGGTCTGGCTGAAGCTTTCTTT.

This clone has a single count. The gene calls are TRBV28 and TRBJ2-7; 7 bases fit TRBD1. The CDR3 contains 15 residues. Germline CDR1 reads MDHEN; CDR2 reads SYDVKM. The V and J ends lost 4 bases and 4 bases, in that order; junction bases with no gene match: 10. For the CDR3, the DNA is TGTGCCAGCAGTTCCCCGGGACAGTCCCCTTACGAGCAGTACTTC. Protein product: CASSSPGQSPYEQYF.

This clone occurred a few times. This chain connects TRBV7-9 to TRBJ1-3; D gene ambiguous. The V gene's germline CDR1 is SEHNR and CDR2 FQNEAQ (reference sequence). V was clipped by 3 bases and J by 2 bases, with 8 bases between them. CDR3 length: 14 amino acids. As DNA, the CDR3 is TGTGCCAGCAGCTTTGGCGGGGCTGGAAACACCATATATTTT. It specifies CASSFGGAGNTIYF.

The chain links TRBV5-6 to TRBJ2-3; 7 nucleotides agree with TRBD2. The CDR3 is made up of 14 amino acids. The V and J ends lost 1 base and 3 bases, in that order; junction bases with no gene match: 2. Germline V lookup: CDR1 SGHDT, CDR2 YYEEEE. CDR3 nucleotides: TGTGCCAGCAGCTTGAGCGGGATGACAGATACGCAGTATTTT. This sequence encodes CASSLSGMTDTQYF.

This chain connects TRBV6-5 to TRBJ1-5; 7 positions agree with TRBD1. This CDR3 region has 12 residues. Germline CDR1 MNHEY, CDR2 SVGAGI. Trimming took 10 bases from V and 5 from J; bases not matched to a gene: 5. The CDR3 is CATRQGHQPQHF. The CDR3 DNA reads TGTGCCACCCGACAGGGCCATCAGCCCCAGCATTTT.